This TCR beta chain is drawn from a study of a mutant IDH1 vaccine in newly diagnosed glioma. As for the study in general: Initiation of the vaccine course occurred 4-6 weeks after radiotherapy alone, or alongside temozolomide cycles. Patients arrived already treated with radiotherapy, temozolomide, or both, most having had both.

Time point indicated: week 5, during vaccination. The content of each vaccine dose was 300 ug of mutant IDH1 20-mer peptide, and topical imiquimod accompanied it. Points from the study as a whole: Vaccination elicited immune responses in 90% to 95% of patients.

Germline CDR1 reads SNHLY; CDR2 reads FYNNEI. V lost 7 bases and J lost 8, with 32 bases in between. The CDR3 covers 18 residues. On this clone itself: What it binds is not known.

Only in-frame clones appear in the TCRdb table, and some are missing; sequencing was by immunoSEQ multiplex PCR. In the table there are roughly 51,000 clones, around 82% of which are singletons. This clonotype was obtained from a woman in her late teens or twenties with glioma. Some clones in this sample may be carry-over from other donors' samples. The rearrangement uses TRBV2 and TRBJ1-1; D is unclear. The sequences come from PBMCs, collected from a glioma patient whose treatment included an IDH1 peptide vaccine. The CDR3 coding sequence is TGTGCCAGCACCCTTCGATTCACAGCCGAGTCCACGAGTCTGGAAGCTTTCTTT. The encoded protein is CASTLRFTAESTSLEAFF.